This T cell receptor (beta chain) was observed in a study of blood T cell repertoires in COVID-19. Generated by immunoSEQ multiplex PCR, the TCRdb table keeps only in-frame clones and is missing some. The sample records about 200,000 clones, roughly 90% being singletons. This CDR3 region has 15 residues. Germline V lookup: CDR1 MNHEY, CDR2 SVGAGI. Deletions cut 4 bases from V and 2 bases from J, with 15 bases between. This TCR was recovered from a woman under 40 who had recovered from COVID-19. The chain is built from TRBV6-5 and TRBJ2-7; tentative D call: TRBD2 (6 bases). The specimen sequenced was PBMCs or T cells enriched from blood (not recorded which). The CDR3, as DNA: TGTGCCAGCAGTTCGCCGGGACTCTCAACCTACGAGCAGTACTTC. Translation gives CASSSPGLSTYEQYF.